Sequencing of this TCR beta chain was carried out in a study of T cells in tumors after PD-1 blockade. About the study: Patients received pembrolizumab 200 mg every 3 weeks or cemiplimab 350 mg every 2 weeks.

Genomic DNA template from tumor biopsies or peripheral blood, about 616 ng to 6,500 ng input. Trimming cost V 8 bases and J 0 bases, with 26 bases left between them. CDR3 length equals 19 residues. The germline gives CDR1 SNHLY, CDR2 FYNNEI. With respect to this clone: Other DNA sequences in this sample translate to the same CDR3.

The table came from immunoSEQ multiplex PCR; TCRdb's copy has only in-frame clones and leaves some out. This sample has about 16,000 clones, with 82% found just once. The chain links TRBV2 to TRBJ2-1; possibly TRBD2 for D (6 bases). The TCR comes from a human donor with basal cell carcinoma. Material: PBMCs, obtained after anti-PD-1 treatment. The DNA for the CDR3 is TGTGCCAGCTGTTACGGGTGGGCGCGGGCGGGGAGCTCCTACAATGAGCAGTTCTTC. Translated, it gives CASCYGWARAGSSYNEQFF.